This TCR beta chain originates from a study of T cells in pancreatic ductal adenocarcinoma. There are 15 residues in the CDR3. V shed 3 bases, J shed 9 bases, and the junction held 10 bases outside the gene matches. Germline-derived CDR1 and CDR2 are LNHDA and SQIVND (reference sequence). Selected pancreatic ductal adenocarcinoma patients had undergone surgery without neoadjuvant therapy. Clones were sequenced by immunoSEQ multiplex PCR, and TCRdb holds only the in-frame ones, with some missing. The sample has about 30,000 clones, more than 80% seen once. This chain connects TRBV19 to TRBJ1-5; TRBD1 agrees at 8 bases. Sequencing was carried out using PBMCs. The sequence was obtained from a human donor with pancreatic ductal adenocarcinoma. The DNA for the CDR3 is TGTGCCAGTAGTATGGCAGGGGGCCCGCCAGGGCCCCAGCATTTT. Translation gives CASSMAGGPPGPQHF.